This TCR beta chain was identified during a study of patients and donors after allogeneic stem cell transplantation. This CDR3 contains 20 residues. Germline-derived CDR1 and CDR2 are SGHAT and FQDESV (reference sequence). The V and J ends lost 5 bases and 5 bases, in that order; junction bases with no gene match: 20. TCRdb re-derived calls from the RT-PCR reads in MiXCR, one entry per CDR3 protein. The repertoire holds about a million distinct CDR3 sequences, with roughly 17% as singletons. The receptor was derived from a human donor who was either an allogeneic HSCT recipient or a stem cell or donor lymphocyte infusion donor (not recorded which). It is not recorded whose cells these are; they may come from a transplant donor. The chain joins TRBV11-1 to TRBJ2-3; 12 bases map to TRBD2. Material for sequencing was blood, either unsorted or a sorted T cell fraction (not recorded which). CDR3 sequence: CASSPRLAGVNIGVKDTQYF. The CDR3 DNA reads TGTGCCAGCAGCCCTAGACTAGCGGGAGTGAATATTGGTGTCAAAGATACGCAGTATTTT.